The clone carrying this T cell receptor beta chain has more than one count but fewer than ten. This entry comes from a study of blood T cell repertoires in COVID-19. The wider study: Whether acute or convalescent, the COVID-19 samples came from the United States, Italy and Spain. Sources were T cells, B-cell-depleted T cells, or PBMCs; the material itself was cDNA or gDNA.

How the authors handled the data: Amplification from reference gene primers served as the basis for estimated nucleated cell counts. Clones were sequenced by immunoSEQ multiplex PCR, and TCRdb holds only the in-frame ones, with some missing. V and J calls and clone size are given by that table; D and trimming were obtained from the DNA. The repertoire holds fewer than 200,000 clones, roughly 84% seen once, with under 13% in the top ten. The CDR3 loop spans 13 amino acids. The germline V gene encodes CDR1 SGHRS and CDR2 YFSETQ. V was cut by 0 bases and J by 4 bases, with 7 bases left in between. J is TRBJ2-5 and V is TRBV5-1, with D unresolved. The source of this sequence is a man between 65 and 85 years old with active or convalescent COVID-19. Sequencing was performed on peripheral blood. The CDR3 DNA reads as TGCGCCAGCAGCTTGGTGGCAGGAGAGACCCAGTACTTC. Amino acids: CASSLVAGETQYF.